This record covers a single T cell receptor beta chain. These data come from a study of blood T cell repertoires in COVID-19. For the study at large: Sample material is recorded as cDNA or gDNA derived from T cells, B-cell-depleted T cells, or PBMCs.

Authors' processing steps: Reference gene primer amplification gave nucleated cell count estimates. Only in-frame clones appear in the TCRdb table, and some are missing; sequencing was by immunoSEQ multiplex PCR. V, J and clone size are taken as reported in that table, and D and trimming were inferred from the DNA itself. Among about 140,000 clones listed, 70% to 80% were seen once. The receptor comes from a woman between 45 and 60 years old with active or convalescent COVID-19. Sequencing was performed on peripheral blood.

The CDR3 spells CASSYRQGTKMNTEAFF. Here the CDR3 DNA reads TGCGCCAGCAGCTATCGACAGGGGACGAAGATGAACACTGAAGCTTTCTTT. The genes are TRBV5-1 and TRBJ1-1; 8 bases fit TRBD1. Germline trimming cut 3 bases from V and 0 bases from J; bases unmatched to any gene: 10. Per germline, CDR1 SGHRS and CDR2 YFSETQ. The CDR3 covers 17 residues.